One T cell receptor (beta chain) is described in this entry. Other nucleotide sequences in the sample specify the same CDR3. Per the original methods: Amplification from reference gene primers served as the basis for estimated nucleated cell counts. Clones were sequenced by immunoSEQ multiplex PCR, and TCRdb holds only the in-frame ones, with some missing. V, J and clone size reflect that table, while D and trimming were determined from the DNA. This sample has about 280,000 clones; roughly 90% occur once, and the top ten carry about 3%. Germline V gene lookup returns CDR1 KGHSH and CDR2 LQKENI. Trimming took 3 bases from V and 3 from J, leaving 8 bases between them. The CDR3 is 13 amino acids. The data stem from a study of blood T cell repertoires in COVID-19. Overall study: The cDNA or gDNA used as material had been derived from T cells, B-cell-depleted T cells, or PBMCs.

This clonotype was obtained from a woman younger than 45 with active or convalescent COVID-19. The chain is built from TRBV18 and TRBJ2-5, with D perhaps matching TRBD1 (5 bases). The sample comprised peripheral blood. CDR3 protein: CASSPTGEETQYF. CDR3 bases: TGTGCCAGCTCACCTACAGGAGAAGAGACCCAGTACTTC.